This T cell receptor (beta chain) was observed in a study of blood T cell repertoires in COVID-19. Only in-frame clones appear in the TCRdb table, and some are missing; sequencing was by immunoSEQ multiplex PCR. The sample carries tens of thousands of clones, about 74% recorded once. The TCR originated in a human donor with acute or convalescent COVID-19. The donor label of this sample is uncertain. The sample consisted of peripheral blood.

CDR3 sequence: CASNTRDEQFF. Here the CDR3 DNA reads TGTGCCAGCAATACGCGCGATGAGCAGTTCTTC. The rearrangement links TRBV28 to TRBJ2-1; D uncertain. The V end lost 7 bases, the J end lost 8 bases, and 9 bases lay between the germline ends. This CDR3 has 11 residues. Germline assignment: CDR1 MDHEN and CDR2 SYDVKM.